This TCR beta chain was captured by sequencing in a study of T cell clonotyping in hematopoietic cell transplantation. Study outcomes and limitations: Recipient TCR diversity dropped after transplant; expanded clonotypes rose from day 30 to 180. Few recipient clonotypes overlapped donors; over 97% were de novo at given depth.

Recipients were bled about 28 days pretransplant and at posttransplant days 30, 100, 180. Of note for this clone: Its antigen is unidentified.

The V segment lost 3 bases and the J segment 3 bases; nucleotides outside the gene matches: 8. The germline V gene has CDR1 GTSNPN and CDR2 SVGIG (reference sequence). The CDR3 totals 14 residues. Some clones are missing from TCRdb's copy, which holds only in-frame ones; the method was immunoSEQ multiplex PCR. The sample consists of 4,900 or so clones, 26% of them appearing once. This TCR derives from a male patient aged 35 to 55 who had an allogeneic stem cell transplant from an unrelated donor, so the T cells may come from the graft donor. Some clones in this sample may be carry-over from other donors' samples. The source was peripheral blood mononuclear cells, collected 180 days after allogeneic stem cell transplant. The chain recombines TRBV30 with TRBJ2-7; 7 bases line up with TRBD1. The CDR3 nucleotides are TGTGCCTGGAGCGATAACAGGGGTTTCTACGAGCAGTACTTC. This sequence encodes CAWSDNRGFYEQYF.